Shown below are 31 T cell receptor beta chains from a single sample sequenced in a study of blood T cell repertoires in COVID-19. Measured with immunoSEQ multiplex PCR; TCRdb has only the in-frame clones, and not every one. The top ten clones hold around 10% of a sample with approximately 200,000 clones, about nine tenths of them seen once. The material sequenced was PBMCs or T cells enriched from blood (not recorded which). The receptors come from a man aged 18 to 35 with acute COVID-19.

The chain carries TRBV13 and TRBJ2-7; 8 nucleotides line up with TRBD2. The CDR3 is 16 amino acids. CDR1 and CDR2 (germline): PRHDT, FYEKMQ (reference sequence). With 6 bases clipped from V and 0 bases from J, the junction kept 10 bases outside the gene matches. Written as DNA, the CDR3 is TGTGCCAGCAGTCTCATAAAGAGCGGGAGCTCCTACGAGCAGTACTTC. Translated, it gives CASSLIKSGSSYEQYF.

The table lists this clone with a count of one. The chain carries TRBV28 and TRBJ1-2; 10 bases match TRBD1. The trim removed 5 bases at V and 3 bases at J, leaving 9 bases unmatched. The germline V gene encodes CDR1 MDHEN and CDR2 SYDVKM. This CDR3 has 16 amino acids. The CDR3 DNA sequence: TGTGCCAGCAGTCCATCAGTCGGACAGGGGGACTATGGCTACACCTTC. It is translated as CASSPSVGQGDYGYTF.

The gene calls are TRBV14 and TRBJ1-1; D might be TRBD1 (6 bases). V was cut by 6 bases and J by 8 bases, with 13 bases left in between. Germline V lookup: CDR1 SGHDN, CDR2 FVKESK. This CDR3 has 12 amino acids. CDR3 in DNA: TGTGCCAGCAGTCATACAGGGTGGGAAGCTTTCTTT. Residues: CASSHTGWEAFF.

This clone was counted once. V gene TRBV5-1 combines with J gene TRBJ2-1, with 9 nucleotides matching TRBD2. Trimming took 0 bases from V and 6 from J; bases not matched to a gene: 4. Germline V lookup: CDR1 SGHRS, CDR2 YFSETQ. There are 15 residues in the CDR3. The CDR3 DNA reads TGCGCCAGCAGCTTGGGGGCGGGAGGGCTCAATGAGCAGTTCTTC. Translation: CASSLGAGGLNEQFF.

The genes are TRBV3-1 (or the pseudogene TRBV3-2) and TRBJ2-7; no clear D. Germline CDR1 LGHDT, CDR2 YNNKEL (reference sequence). V lost 8 bases to trimming and J lost 0 bases, with 8 bases between them. There are 12 residues in the CDR3. The CDR3 reads CASGRSSYEQYF. CDR3 sequence (DNA): TGTGCCAGCGGAAGGAGCTCCTACGAGCAGTACTTC.

This clone has ten or more counts. The J gene is TRBJ2-1, the V gene TRBV9, with TRBD2 matching 10 bases. V lost 0 bases and J lost 5; bases outside the gene matches: 14. CDR1 is SGDLS, CDR2 YYNGEE, per germline. The CDR3 spans 19 residues. The chain's CDR3 is CASSVDPDGLAVDHNEQFF. In DNA, the CDR3 is TGTGCCAGCAGCGTAGACCCCGATGGACTAGCGGTAGACCACAATGAGCAGTTCTTC.

This chain links TRBV2 with TRBJ2-7; 7 positions agree with TRBD2. From germline, CDR1 is SNHLY and CDR2 FYNNEI. This CDR3 is built from 15 residues. J was trimmed by 2 bases and V by 3 bases; bases with no gene match: 7. The CDR3 loop is CASSEPPGLAYEQYF. The CDR3 nucleotides read TGTGCCAGCAGTGAGCCCCCCGGACTAGCCTACGAGCAGTACTTC.

The rearrangement joins TRBV6-4 to TRBJ1-2, with 7 nucleotides matching TRBD1. Germline V gene sequence: CDR1 MRHNA, CDR2 SNTAGT. The CDR3 runs 15 residues. Trimming removed 3 bases from V and 4 bases from J; junction bases left unmatched: 8. The CDR3 spells CASSEFTGVGYGYTF. The CDR3 DNA reads TGTGCCAGCAGTGAGTTCACAGGGGTGGGCTATGGCTACACCTTC.

The table lists this clone with a count of one. The chain recombines TRBV13 with TRBJ2-5; 8 bases agree with TRBD2. The CDR3 consists of 14 residues. The germline CDR1 and CDR2 sequences are PRHDT and FYEKMQ (reference sequence). The trim removed 1 base at V and 5 bases at J, leaving 3 bases unmatched. The CDR3 region is CASSLAGGIETQYF. The DNA of the CDR3 is TGTGCCAGCAGCTTAGCGGGAGGGATTGAGACCCAGTACTTC.

This chain uses TRBV19 with TRBJ2-6; a possible D gene is TRBD1 (5 bases). Germline V CDR1 and CDR2: LNHDA, SQIVND (reference sequence). The CDR3 runs 14 residues. V lost 9 bases, J lost 1 base, and 10 bases lay in between. CDR3 nucleotides: TGTGCCAGCAGTGCAGGGTCTGGGGCCAACGTCCTGACTTTC. It yields the protein CASSAGSGANVLTF. The variable domain in full, with the rest retrieved from reference TRBV19 and TRBJ2-6, is DGGITQSPKYLFRKEGQNVTLSCEQNLNHDAMYWYRQDPGQGLRLIYYSQIVNDFQKGDIAEGYSVSREKKESFPLTVTSAQKNPTAFYLCASSAGSGANVLTFGAGSRLTVL.

The V gene is TRBV4-2, the J gene TRBJ2-7, with 7 bases aligning to TRBD1. The CDR3 totals 15 residues. Trimming cost V 0 bases and J 3 bases; bases outside gene matches: 5. Germline assignment: CDR1 LGHNA and CDR2 YNFKEQ. CDR3 in DNA: TGTGCCAGCAGCCAAGAGGGACAGAGCTACTACGAGCAGTACTTC. Amino acid sequence: CASSQEGQSYYEQYF.

This chain joins TRBV28 and TRBJ1-2; D is unresolved. Germline V gene lookup returns CDR1 MDHEN and CDR2 SYDVKM. Trimming pared 2 bases from V and 4 bases from J, leaving 8 bases between. This CDR3 is built from 13 residues. DNA for the CDR3: TGTGCCAGCAGTTTACAGGATCGCTATGGCTACACCTTC. Protein product: CASSLQDRYGYTF.

This chain links TRBV28 with TRBJ1-1, with D possibly being TRBD1 (6 bases). Trimming stripped 6 bases from V and 3 bases from J, with 17 bases between. The CDR3 runs to 15 residues. CDR1 and CDR2 from the germline V gene are MDHEN and SYDVKM. The CDR3 DNA reads as TGTGCCAGCAGACCAGGGCAGGGGTTAGACACTGAAGCTTTCTTT. Its translation is CASRPGQGLDTEAFF.

V usage is TRBV18 and J usage is TRBJ2-3; D not resolved. The CDR3 has 13 amino acids. Trimming removed 3 bases from V and 1 base from J, with 5 bases in between. CDR1 is KGHSH and CDR2 is LQKENI in the germline V gene. In nucleotides, the CDR3 is TGTGCCAGCTCACCCTCGGGCACAGATACGCAGTATTTT. Its protein product is CASSPSGTDTQYF.

The chain combines TRBV5-4 with TRBJ2-1, with 9 bases fitting TRBD2. The CDR3 length is 15 residues. From germline, CDR1 is SGHNT and CDR2 YYREEE (reference sequence). Losses at the gene ends were 5 bases for V and 8 bases for J; bases not matched to a gene: 11. The CDR3 coding sequence is TGTGCCAGCAGGGTAGCGGGAGCTCTTGCTGATGAGCAGTTCTTC. Its translation is CASRVAGALADEQFF.

The chain joins TRBV15 to TRBJ2-7, with TRBD1 matching 9 bases. The V gene's germline CDR1 is LNHNV and CDR2 YYDKDF (reference sequence). This CDR3 region has 15 residues. V lost 1 base, J lost 2 bases, and 3 bases stayed unmatched. For the CDR3, the DNA is TGTGCCACCAGCAGAGCTGGGACAGGGCCCTACGAGCAGTACTTC. This encodes CATSRAGTGPYEQYF.

The CDR3, as DNA: TGTGCCACCCAGGGTTCATCCCTCTACGAGCAGTACTTC. It is translated as CATQGSSLYEQYF. The chain is built from TRBV28 and TRBJ2-7, with a possible D match to TRBD1 (5 bases). The V end lost 10 bases, the J end lost 3 bases, and 16 bases lay between the germline ends. This CDR3 is built from 13 residues. Looked up from germline, CDR1 is MDHEN and CDR2 is SYDVKM.

V is TRBV7-9 and J is TRBJ2-6; D possibly corresponds to TRBD2 (6 bases). The CDR3 is 18 amino acids. From germline, CDR1 is SEHNR and CDR2 FQNEAQ (reference sequence). Between the trimmed V and J ends, which lost 1 base and 0 bases, there was a span of 13 bases. Here the CDR3 DNA reads TGTGCCAGCAGCTTAGAGGGCTTTAGCGGCTCTGGGGCCAACGTCCTGACTTTC. It encodes CASSLEGFSGSGANVLTF.

The chain carries TRBV4-2 and TRBJ2-1; 9 nucleotides line up with TRBD2. Germline CDR1 reads LGHNA; CDR2 reads YNFKEQ. The V gene end was trimmed by 8 bases and the J gene end by 5 bases; junction bases not matched to a gene: 10. CDR3 length: 15 amino acids. For the CDR3, the DNA is TGTGCCAGCGCGCACGGGGGACTAGCCGACAATGAGCAGTTCTTC. Protein: CASAHGGLADNEQFF.

The chain combines TRBV28 with TRBJ2-7; 11 nucleotides align to TRBD2. The CDR3 runs to 15 residues. V dropped 2 bases and J dropped 4; count of bases not matched to a gene: 4. Germline V gene data show CDR1 as MDHEN and CDR2 as SYDVKM. The CDR3 here is CASSLGSSGRYEQYF. As DNA, the CDR3 is TGTGCCAGCAGTTTAGGTTCTAGCGGGAGGTACGAGCAGTACTTC.

The chain employs TRBV27 and TRBJ2-1; the D is unclear. Deletions cut 1 base from V and 6 bases from J, with 13 bases between. The CDR3 is 15 amino acids. Germline values: CDR1 MNHEY, CDR2 SMNVEV (reference sequence). The CDR3, as DNA: TGTGCCAGCAGTTTATTACCTCAAAGCCTCAATGAGCAGTTCTTC. It encodes CASSLLPQSLNEQFF.

This clone was found once. The rearrangement joins TRBV10-3 to TRBJ2-2; 12 nucleotides match TRBD2. CDR1 is ENHRY, CDR2 SYGVKD, per germline. The V segment lost 4 bases and the J segment 1 base; nucleotides outside the gene matches: 4. The CDR3 has 17 residues. CDR3 nucleotides: TGTGCCATCAGTGGAAGACTAGCGGGAGAGAACACCGGGGAGCTGTTTTTT. Its translation: CAISGRLAGENTGELFF.

The chain combines TRBV5-1 with TRBJ2-5; D gene uncertain. V was cut by 2 bases and J by 2 bases, with 10 bases left in between. In germline, CDR1 is SGHRS, CDR2 YFSETQ. This CDR3 has 14 residues. CDR3 nucleotide sequence: TGCGCCAGCAGCTTTTTTGCGTTTCAAGAGACCCAGTACTTC. Protein: CASSFFAFQETQYF.

The chain carries TRBV19 and TRBJ2-2; the D gene is possibly TRBD1 (5 bases). CDR1 LNHDA and CDR2 SQIVND come from the germline V gene (reference sequence). The length of the CDR3 is 12 residues. Trimming shortened V by 8 bases and J by 13 bases, and 17 bases separated the two germline ends. As DNA, the CDR3 is TGTGCCAGTGGACCACCCTCGCAGGGGCTGTTTTTT. It specifies CASGPPSQGLFF.

J is TRBJ1-5 and V is TRBV3-1 (or the pseudogene TRBV3-2); tentative D call: TRBD1 (5 bases). The CDR3 runs to 15 residues. V lost 4 bases to trimming and J lost 1 base, with 11 bases between them. CDR1 and CDR2 from the germline V gene are LGHDT and YNNKEL (reference sequence). The CDR3 DNA follows: TGTGCCAGCAGCCTCCCAGGGAACAGCAATCAGCCCCAGCATTTT. Translating it yields CASSLPGNSNQPQHF.

This clone was counted a single time. The chain joins TRBV6-5 to TRBJ2-1; the match to TRBD2 covers 11 bases. The V and J ends lost 6 bases and 8 bases, in that order; junction bases with no gene match: 6. Germline CDR1 and CDR2: MNHEY and SVGAGI. CDR3 length: 14 amino acids. The CDR3, as DNA: TGTGCCAGCAGCGAGACTAGCGGGAAGGATGAGCAGTTCTTC. It yields the protein CASSETSGKDEQFF.

For this clone: This same CDR3 is encoded by further DNA sequences in the sample. The chain carries TRBV28 and TRBJ2-7, with TRBD1 matching over 8 bases. Germline V gene sequence: CDR1 MDHEN, CDR2 SYDVKM. V gave up 7 bases and J gave up 4 bases; unmatched junction bases: 6. This CDR3 has 13 residues. CDR3 in DNA: TGTGCCAGCATAGGAGGACAGGGTTACGAGCAGTACTTC. It translates to CASIGGQGYEQYF.

The genes are TRBV18 and TRBJ2-2; a weak D match, TRBD2 (5 bases). Deletions cut 3 bases from V and 0 bases from J, with 11 bases between. In germline, CDR1 is KGHSH, CDR2 LQKENI. The CDR3 sequence is 16 residues long. The CDR3 coding sequence is TGTGCCAGCTCACCCGGGAACTGGGCGAACACCGGGGAGCTGTTTTTT. This gives the protein CASSPGNWANTGELFF.

The rearrangement links TRBV25-1 to TRBJ1-2; D unclear. The V end was cut by 6 bases, the J end by 1 base, with 6 bases between. The germline gives CDR1 MGHDK, CDR2 SYGVNS. The CDR3 loop spans 12 amino acids. CDR3 residues: CASRGDNYGYTF. CDR3 DNA sequence: TGTGCCAGCAGGGGCGATAACTATGGCTACACCTTC.

This rearrangement joins TRBV28 to TRBJ2-2; maybe TRBD2 (7 bases). V lost 6 bases to trimming and J lost 8 bases, with 19 bases between them. Looked up from germline, CDR1 is MDHEN and CDR2 is SYDVKM. This CDR3 is 15 amino acids long. CDR3 region: CASSPLGGATGELFF. In nucleotides, the CDR3 is TGTGCCAGCAGCCCACTAGGGGGGGCGACGGGGGAGCTGTTTTTT.

V and J are TRBV27 and TRBJ1-1; no definite D call. V was cut by 5 bases and J by 6 bases, with 7 bases left in between. This CDR3 has 11 amino acids. Germline CDR1 is MNHEY and CDR2 is SMNVEV (reference sequence). The DNA of the CDR3 is TGTGCCAGCAGTAACCGGGCTGAAGCTTTCTTT. Its translation is CASSNRAEAFF.